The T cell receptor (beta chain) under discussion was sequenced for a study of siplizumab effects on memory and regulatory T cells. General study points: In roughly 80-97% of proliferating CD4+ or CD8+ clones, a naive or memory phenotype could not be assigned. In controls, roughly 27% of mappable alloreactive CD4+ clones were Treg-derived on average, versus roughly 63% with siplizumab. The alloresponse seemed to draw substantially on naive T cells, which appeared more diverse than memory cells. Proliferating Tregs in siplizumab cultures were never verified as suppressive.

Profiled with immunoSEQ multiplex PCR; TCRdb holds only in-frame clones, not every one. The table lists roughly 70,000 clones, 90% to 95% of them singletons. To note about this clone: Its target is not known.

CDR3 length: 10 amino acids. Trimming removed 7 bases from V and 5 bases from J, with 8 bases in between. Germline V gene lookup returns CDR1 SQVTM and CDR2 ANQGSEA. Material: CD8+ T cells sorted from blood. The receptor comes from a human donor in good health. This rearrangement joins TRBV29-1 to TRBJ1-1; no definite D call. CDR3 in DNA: TGCAGCGGTAAGGGAACTGAAGCTTTCTTT. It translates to CSGKGTEAFF.